The rows below give T cell receptor beta chains drawn from one sample of a study of blood T cell repertoires in COVID-19. TCRdb keeps only in-frame clones here, not all; method: immunoSEQ multiplex PCR. The table has 150,000 to 200,000 clones, about 80% seen once. The sequenced sample was peripheral blood. Receptor source: a man in his sixties with acute or convalescent COVID-19. Both conserved end residues are part of each CDR3. The order of the fields is D gene, clone size, V gene, J gene, CDR3 DNA, CDR3 protein. A D gene is named only where the DNA matches it firmly. Some rows mark clone size as missing; the rest say once, few, many or name a class of expanded clone.

D: .; size: .; V: TRBV30; J: TRBJ1-2; DNA: TGTGCACCATTATGCCGGGGAGGGACAAATGGCTACACCTTC; CDR3: CAPLCRGGTNGYTF
D: .; size: .; V: TRBV20-1; J: TRBJ1-3; DNA: TGCAGTCCCTACTCTGGAAACACCATATATTTT; CDR3: CSPYSGNTIYF
D: .; size: .; V: TRBV6-5; J: TRBJ2-1; DNA: TGTGCCAGCAAACCCTCGGGACTCAATGAGCAGTTCTTC; CDR3: CASKPSGLNEQFF
D: TRBD2; size: .; V: TRBV6-2/TRBV6-3; J: TRBJ2-3; DNA: TGTGCCAGCAGTTACCCAGGGACTACATACACAGATACGCAGTATTTT; CDR3: CASSYPGTTYTDTQYF
D: .; size: .; V: TRBV4-3; J: TRBJ2-3; DNA: TGCGCCAGCAGCCAAGATTACACAGATACGCAGTATTTT; CDR3: CASSQDYTDTQYF
D: .; size: .; V: TRBV5-6; J: TRBJ2-1; DNA: TGTGCCAGCAGTCTCGGTTTCGAGCAGTTCTTC; CDR3: CASSLGFEQFF
D: TRBD2; size: .; V: TRBV4-3; J: TRBJ2-3; DNA: TGCGCCAGCAGCCAAGAGCCTAGCGGGGGGAGCACAGATACGCAGTATTTT; CDR3: CASSQEPSGGSTDTQYF
D: TRBD2; size: few; V: TRBV20-1; J: TRBJ2-1; DNA: TGCAGTGCTAGTATGGTAGGACTAGCGGGAGGGGATGAGCAGTTCTTC; CDR3: CSASMVGLAGGDEQFF
D: .; size: .; V: TRBV11-2; J: TRBJ1-4; DNA: TGTGCCAGCAGCTTATCGGAAGGGGCAGGGGAAAAACTGTTTTTT; CDR3: CASSLSEGAGEKLFF
D: .; size: .; V: TRBV5-4; J: TRBJ1-2; DNA: TGTGCCAGCGTGCAGTACGTACCAGGAAACTATGGCTACACCTTC; CDR3: CASVQYVPGNYGYTF
D: TRBD1; size: .; V: TRBV15; J: TRBJ1-1; DNA: TGTGCCACCAGCAGAGACAACAGGGGTTCCATGAACACTGAAGCTTTCTTT; CDR3: CATSRDNRGSMNTEAFF
D: .; size: .; V: TRBV3-1/TRBV3-2; J: TRBJ2-7; DNA: TGTGCCAGCAGCCAAGATGGGGGCGGGTACGAGCAGTACTTC; CDR3: CASSQDGGGYEQYF
D: .; size: .; V: TRBV5-1; J: TRBJ2-7; DNA: TGCGCCAGCACGGTAGGGGACGAGCAGTACTTC; CDR3: CASTVGDEQYF
D: TRBD2; size: .; V: TRBV29-1; J: TRBJ2-3; DNA: TGCAGCGTTGTTACCATAGCGGGGGTGGGAGATACGCAGTATTTT; CDR3: CSVVTIAGVGDTQYF